This TCR beta chain was identified in a study of Ad26.COV2.S vaccination and SARS-CoV-2 variants. Treatment reported: some 19 received Ad26.COV2.S at low or high dose, single or two shots; about five received placebo; per-sample allocation not given. Samples analyzed were those drawn on day 63 after the first vaccine or placebo injection. In the vaccine, an Ad26 vector expressed the SARS-CoV-2 spike of the Wuhan strain. General study results and limits: Measures of TCR breadth and depth may have fallen short of total T cell responses.

Generated by immunoSEQ multiplex PCR, the TCRdb table keeps only in-frame clones and is missing some. The data contain roughly 420,000 clones, approximately 88% of them singletons. The CDR3 has 14 residues. The germline V gene has CDR1 WNHNN and CDR2 SYGVQD (reference sequence). Trimming stripped 2 bases from V and 7 bases from J, with 11 bases between. Comment on this clone: Its antigen remains unknown.

This TCR was sampled from a person between 18 and 65 years old who received the Ad26.COV2.S COVID-19 vaccine or a placebo. The rearrangement uses TRBV10-1 and TRBJ1-4; TRBD1 is a possible D gene (6 bases). Sequencing was performed on peripheral blood, taken in a trial of Ad26.COV2.S vaccine versus placebo. This chain's CDR3 is CASSETGAGEKLFF. DNA for the CDR3: TGCGCCAGCAGTGAGACGGGGGCGGGTGAAAAACTGTTTTTT.